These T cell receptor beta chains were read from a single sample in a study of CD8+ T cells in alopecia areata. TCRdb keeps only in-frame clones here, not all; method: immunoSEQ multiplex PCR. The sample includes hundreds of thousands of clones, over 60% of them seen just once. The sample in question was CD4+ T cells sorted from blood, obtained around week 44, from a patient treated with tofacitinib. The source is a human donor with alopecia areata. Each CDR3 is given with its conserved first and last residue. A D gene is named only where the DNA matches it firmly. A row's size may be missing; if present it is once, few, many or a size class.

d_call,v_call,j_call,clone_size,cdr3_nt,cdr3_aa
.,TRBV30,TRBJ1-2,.,TGTGCCTGGAGTCAGGACAGTGGGGTGTATGGCTACACCTTC,CAWSQDSGVYGYTF
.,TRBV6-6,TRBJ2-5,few,TGTGCCAGCAGTTACGACAGGCAAGAGACCCAGTACTTC,CASSYDRQETQYF
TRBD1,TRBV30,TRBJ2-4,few,TGTGCCTGGAGGGGACAGGGGAAAGGCATTCAGTACTTC,CAWRGQGKGIQYF
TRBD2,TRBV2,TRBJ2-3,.,TGTGCCAGCAAGAGGACTAGCGGGGTACCCACAGATACGCAGTATTTT,CASKRTSGVPTDTQYF
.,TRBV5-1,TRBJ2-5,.,TGCGCCAGCAGCTCACGATCGATCGGGGGAGAGACCCAGTACTTC,CASSSRSIGGETQYF
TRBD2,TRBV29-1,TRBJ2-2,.,TGCAGCGTGGCCGGGGGGGCCGGAACCGGGGAGCTGTTTTTT,CSVAGGAGTGELFF
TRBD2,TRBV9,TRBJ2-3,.,TGTGCCAGCAGCGTAGCTGGCGGGAGCCGCACAGATACGCAGTATTTT,CASSVAGGSRTDTQYF
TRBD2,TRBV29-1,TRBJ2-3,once,TGCAGCGCTGGGACTAGCGACACAGATACGCAGTATTTT,CSAGTSDTDTQYF
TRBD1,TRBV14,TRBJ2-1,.,TGTGCCAGCAGCCTACCCGGGACAGTTTACAATGAGCAGTTCTTC,CASSLPGTVYNEQFF
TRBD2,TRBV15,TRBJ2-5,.,TGTGCCACCAGCAGAGGGGGGGGTGATGCGGAGACCCAGTACTTC,CATSRGGGDAETQYF
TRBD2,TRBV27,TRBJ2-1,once,TGTGCCAGCAGTTTCCTTCTAGCGGGGGGCGGCAATGAGCAGTTCTTC,CASSFLLAGGGNEQFF
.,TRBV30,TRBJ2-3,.,TGTGCCTGGAAGGCTAAGGGTATAGTAGCAGATACGCAGTATTTT,CAWKAKGIVADTQYF
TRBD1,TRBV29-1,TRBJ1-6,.,TGCAGCGTTGGTAGGGACAGAAATTCACCCCTCCACTTT,CSVGRDRNSPLHF
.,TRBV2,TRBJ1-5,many,TGTGCCAGCAGGTCACAGGGAACCGGTCAGCCCCAGCATTTT,CASRSQGTGQPQHF
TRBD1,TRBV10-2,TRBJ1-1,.,TGCGCCAGCTCCTCCCACCCGGGACAGGGATCCTTTATTGATGAAGCTTTCTTT,CASSSHPGQGSFIDEAFF
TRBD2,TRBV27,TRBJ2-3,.,TGTGCCAGCAGTCACCGGCAGACTAGCGGGGGGTTAGATACGCAGTATTTT,CASSHRQTSGGLDTQYF
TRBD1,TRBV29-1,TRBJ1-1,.,TGCAGCGTTGGGACAGGAATTGAAGCTTTCTTT,CSVGTGIEAFF
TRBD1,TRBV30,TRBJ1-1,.,TGTGCCTGGAGCAGGGGGCTCGTAACGACCACTGAAGCTTTCTTT,CAWSRGLVTTTEAFF
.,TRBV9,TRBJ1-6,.,TGTGCCAGCAGCGTAAGGGGCTGGAATTCACCCCTCCACTTT,CASSVRGWNSPLHF
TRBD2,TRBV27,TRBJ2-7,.,TGTGCCAGTCGAGCGGGGGGATCCTACGAGCAGTACTTC,CASRAGGSYEQYF
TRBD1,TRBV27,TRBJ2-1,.,TGTGCCAGCATGACCTTCTCGACAGGGGATGAGCAGTTCTTC,CASMTFSTGDEQFF
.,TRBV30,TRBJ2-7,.,TGTGCCTGGATAACGTCCTACGAGCAGTACTTC,CAWITSYEQYF
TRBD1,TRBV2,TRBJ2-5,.,TGTGCCAGCAATGAGGGGGCCCTCCAAGAGACCCAGTACTTC,CASNEGALQETQYF
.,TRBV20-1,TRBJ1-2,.,TGCAGTGCTAGTGTCGGGTTTGGCTACACCTTC,CSASVGFGYTF
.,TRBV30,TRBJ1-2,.,TGTGCCTGGAGCTCCCCGGGACATTCGTATGGCTACACCTTC,CAWSSPGHSYGYTF
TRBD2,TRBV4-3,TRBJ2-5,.,TGCGCCAGCAGCCGACTAGCAGGAGAGACCCAGTACTTC,CASSRLAGETQYF
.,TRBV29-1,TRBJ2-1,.,TGCAGCGTTGAAAACGGGTTAGTGTTCTTC,CSVENGLVFF
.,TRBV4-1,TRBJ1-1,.,TGCGCCAGCACCCTATCCGGGGGAGCGAACACTGAAGCTTTCTTT,CASTLSGGANTEAFF
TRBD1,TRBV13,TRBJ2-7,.,TGTGCCAGCAGCGTACAGGGGGCTTGGTACGAGCAGTACTTC,CASSVQGAWYEQYF
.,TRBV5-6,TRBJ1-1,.,TGTGCCAGCATCCTCCAGGGAGGTACTGAAGCTTTCTTT,CASILQGGTEAFF
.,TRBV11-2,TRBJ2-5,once,TGTGCCAGCAGCTGGGGCTACCAAGAGACCCAGTACTTC,CASSWGYQETQYF
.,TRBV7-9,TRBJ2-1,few,TGTGCCAGCAGTTCCGGGGGGACAGACAGGGACGAGCAGTTCTTC,CASSSGGTDRDEQFF
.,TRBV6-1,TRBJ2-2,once,TGTGCCAGCAGCTTCGCCCCAGCCGGGGAGCTGTTTTTT,CASSFAPAGELFF
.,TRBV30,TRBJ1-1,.,TGTGCCTGGAGTGGAGGGGCGGTGAACACTGAAGCTTTCTTT,CAWSGGAVNTEAFF
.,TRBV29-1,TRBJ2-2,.,TGCAGCGTGGCCTTCGGGCGAGGGACCGGGGAGCTGTTTTTT,CSVAFGRGTGELFF
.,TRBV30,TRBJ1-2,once,TGTGCCTGGAGTCCCTCGATAGGGCACGTTTATGGCTACACCTTC,CAWSPSIGHVYGYTF
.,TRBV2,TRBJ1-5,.,TGTGCCAGCAAGAGACCCAATCAGCCCCAGCATTTT,CASKRPNQPQHF
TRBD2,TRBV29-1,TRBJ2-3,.,TGCAGCGTTTTCCTAGCGGGGGCGGGTACGCAGTATTTT,CSVFLAGAGTQYF
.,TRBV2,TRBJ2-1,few,TGTGCCAGCAGGGGGGTAGGAGATCCCCAGTTCTTC,CASRGVGDPQFF
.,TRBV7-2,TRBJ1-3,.,TGTGCCAGCAGCTTCCTCGAGGGTGGTGGAAACACCATATATTTT,CASSFLEGGGNTIYF
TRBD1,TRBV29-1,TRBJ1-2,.,TGCAGCGTTTGGACAGGGGAGGGTGGCTACACCTTC,CSVWTGEGGYTF
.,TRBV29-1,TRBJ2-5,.,TGCAGCGTTGAAGGTTATAAAGAGACCCAGTACTTC,CSVEGYKETQYF
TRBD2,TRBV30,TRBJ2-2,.,TGTGCCTGGAGTGTAAAAGCGGGGGGAACCGGGGAGCTGTTTTTT,CAWSVKAGGTGELFF
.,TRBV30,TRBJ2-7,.,TGTGCCTGGAGCCCCACAGAATACGAGCAGTACTTC,CAWSPTEYEQYF
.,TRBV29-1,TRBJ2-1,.,TGCAGCGCTTCTGGGACCTCCAATGAGCAGTTCTTC,CSASGTSNEQFF